At least ten counts were recorded for the clone carrying this TCR beta chain. The source of the sample is a study of T-cell reconstitution after alpha-beta-depleted transplantation in children. Unique molecular identifiers featured in how the TCRbeta library was prepared. MiXCR, run by TCRdb on the PCR reads, gives a single entry per CDR3 protein. The data contain 400,000 to 500,000 distinct CDR3 sequences, roughly a tenth of them singletons. The V end was cut by 6 bases, the J end by 5 bases, with 17 bases between. The CDR3 consists of 14 residues. Germline V gene data show CDR1 as DFQATT and CDR2 as SNEGSKA (reference sequence).

The sequenced sample was PBMCs from the stem cell graft donor, obtained from the stem cell graft. This chain connects TRBV20-1 to TRBJ2-1; D might be TRBD1 (6 bases). This TCR derives from a human donor who donated a stem cell graft to a child with acute myeloid leukemia. CDR3 residues: CSAEHRVGNNEQFF. The CDR3 DNA is TGCAGTGCCGAGCACAGGGTGGGCAACAATGAGCAGTTCTTC.